The clone carrying this T cell receptor (beta chain) came up once. This specimen comes from a study of shared clonotypes between healthy human individuals. This CDR3 is built from 16 residues. V shed 5 bases, J shed 3 bases, and the junction held 3 bases outside the gene matches. Germline values: CDR1 SGHTA, CDR2 FQGTGA. PCR replicates performed on unsorted PBMC used approximately 300 ng DNA, around 30,000 T cell genomes. Assay used: immunoSEQ multiplex PCR; TCRdb lists only in-frame clones, some missing. The sample lists roughly 500,000 clones, 76% occurring once. This receptor was obtained from a woman in her thirties or forties in good health. Some clones in this sample may be carry-over from other donors' samples. This rearrangement joins TRBV7-3 to TRBJ2-2; 13 positions agree with TRBD2. Sequenced: PBMCs. The CDR3 region has the DNA TGTGCCAGCAGCAGGACTAGCGGGAGCCACACCGGGGAGCTGTTTTTT. Translating it yields CASSRTSGSHTGELFF.